These 9 T cell receptor beta chains came from one sample sequenced in a study of cytomegalovirus exposure and HLA in healthy donors. This PCR relied on a set of 60 Vbeta primers and 13 Jbeta primers. The assay was immunoSEQ multiplex PCR, and TCRdb's table has in-frame clones only and misses some. The table lists roughly 130,000 clones, just over 65% of them singletons. The specimen was PBMCs. All receptors come from a woman aged 55-75 years in good health and CMV-seronegative.

The V call is TRBV7-9, the J call TRBJ2-5, with unresolved D. The ends were cut back, 2 bases at V and 2 bases at J, with 9 bases in the middle. The CDR3 is made up of 14 amino acids. Germline V gives CDR1 SEHNR, CDR2 FQNEAQ (reference sequence). The CDR3 nucleotides are TGTGCCAGCAGCTTAAACTCAGGACAAGAGACCCAGTACTTC. Its translation: CASSLNSGQETQYF.

V and J are TRBV19 and TRBJ2-1, with a possible D match to TRBD1 (6 bases). The CDR3 is made up of 14 amino acids. V was trimmed by 6 bases and J by 9 bases, leaving 18 bases between them. Germline CDR1 reads LNHDA; CDR2 reads SQIVND (reference sequence). The CDR3 region is CASRPEGVWGEQFF. The DNA of the CDR3 is TGTGCCAGTAGACCAGAGGGGGTCTGGGGTGAGCAGTTCTTC.

The chain combines TRBV7-9 with TRBJ2-7; 7 bases fit TRBD1. V shed 1 base and J 5 bases; nucleotides not matched to a gene: 5. This CDR3 is built from 14 residues. CDR1 and CDR2 (germline): SEHNR, FQNEAQ (reference sequence). DNA of the CDR3: TGTGCCAGCAGCTTAGGGGACAGTCACGACGAGCAGTACTTC. Translated, it gives CASSLGDSHDEQYF.

This chain joins TRBV5-6 and TRBJ2-7; a possible D gene is TRBD2 (6 bases). CDR3 length: 16 residues. V was trimmed by 0 bases and J by 3 bases, leaving 16 bases between them. Germline CDR1 and CDR2: SGHDT and YYEEEE. CDR3 in DNA: TGTGCCAGCAGCTTGGCGGCTAGGCGGGACGGCTACGAGCAGTACTTC. Amino acid sequence: CASSLAARRDGYEQYF.

The chain has TRBV2 and TRBJ2-1, with 8 positions matching TRBD1. V was pared by 1 base and J by 6 bases, with 5 bases of the junction left unmatched. This CDR3 contains 15 residues. Looked up from germline, CDR1 is SNHLY and CDR2 is FYNNEI. This CDR3 is CASSEEGQGGNEQFF. The CDR3 nucleotides read TGTGCCAGCAGTGAAGAAGGACAGGGTGGCAATGAGCAGTTCTTC.

CDR3: CASSPTSGGREQYF. The CDR3 coding sequence is TGTGCCAGCTCACCGACTAGCGGGGGTCGCGAGCAGTACTTC. The rearrangement joins TRBV18 to TRBJ2-7; 12 bases agree with TRBD2. V dropped 3 bases and J dropped 6; count of bases not matched to a gene: 3. The germline V gene has CDR1 KGHSH and CDR2 LQKENI. The CDR3 is 14 residues long.

This clone was counted a few times. The chain employs TRBV7-2 and TRBJ2-3, with 10 bases lining up with TRBD2. The CDR3 spans 17 residues. J lost 4 bases, V lost 3 bases, and 10 bases had no gene match. Germline loops: CDR1 SGHTA, CDR2 FQGNSA. In DNA, the CDR3 is TGTGCCAGCAGCTTCTTTGGAGCGGGGGGGGTGGCAGATACGCAGTATTTT. Its translation: CASSFFGAGGVADTQYF. The whole variable domain, filled in from reference TRBV7-2 and TRBJ2-3, reads GAGVSQSPSNKVTEKGKDVELRCDPISGHTALYWYRQSLGQGLEFLIYFQGNSAPDKSGLPSDRFSAERTGGSVSTLTIQRTQQEDSAVYLCASSFFGAGGVADTQYFGPGTRLTVL.

This rearrangement joins TRBV6-5 to TRBJ2-7; 9 positions agree with TRBD1. The CDR3 runs to 15 residues. Losses at the gene ends were 4 bases for V and 5 bases for J; bases not matched to a gene: 9. From germline, CDR1 is MNHEY and CDR2 SVGAGI. The DNA for the CDR3 is TGTGCCAGCAGTTCGACAGGGGGATCTCTTCACGAGCAGTACTTC. Translating it yields CASSSTGGSLHEQYF.

This chain connects TRBV4-2 to TRBJ2-7; D perhaps matches TRBD1 (6 bases). Germline V gene sequence: CDR1 LGHNA, CDR2 YNFKEQ. Trimming cost V 0 bases and J 1 base, with 16 bases left between them. The CDR3 contains 17 residues. In nucleotides, the CDR3 is TGTGCCAGCAGCCAAGATCTTCGAGGACAGAGGTCCTACGAGCAGTACTTC. Translation: CASSQDLRGQRSYEQYF.